One sample yielded the 27 T cell receptor beta chains listed below, sequenced in a study of identical twins. TCRdb reprocessed the 5' RACE reads via MiXCR and lists one record per CDR3 protein. Among 240,000 or so distinct CDR3 sequences listed, about 13% were seen once. These same records also appear under a second study, on yellow fever vaccine responses in identical twins.

The sample taken for sequencing was memory (CD45RO+) T cells sorted from blood. The receptors come from a woman between 18 and 30 years old in good health.

The sample holds a few counts of this clonotype. The rearrangement uses TRBV5-8 and TRBJ2-7; the D is unclear. This CDR3 has 13 residues. CDR1 is SGHTS, CDR2 YDEGEE, per germline. Trimming left V 4 bases short and J 5 bases short, with 13 bases between. In nucleotides, the CDR3 is TGTGCCAGCAGCGGACGGGTGGGCCACGAGCAGTACTTC. Translating gives CASSGRVGHEQYF.

This clonotype showed up many times. This chain uses TRBV24-1 with TRBJ1-5; unclear D gene. Germline V gene sequence: CDR1 KGHDR, CDR2 SFDVKD. Trimming stripped 9 bases from V and 3 bases from J, with 17 bases between. This CDR3 is 15 amino acids long. The CDR3 loop reads CATSPGRINNQPQHF. The CDR3 region has the DNA TGTGCCACCTCACCCGGACGGATAAACAATCAGCCCCAGCATTTT.

The V call is TRBV14, the J call TRBJ2-7; D may be TRBD1 or TRBD2 (5 bases each). The V end was cut by 5 bases, the J end by 0 bases, with 11 bases between. The CDR3 runs to 14 residues. CDR1 SGHDN and CDR2 FVKESK come from the germline V gene. This chain's CDR3 is CASSLGRLSYEQYF. Here the CDR3 DNA reads TGTGCCAGCAGCTTGGGACGCCTCTCCTACGAGCAGTACTTC.

This clonotype was counted a few times. The chain recombines TRBV5-1 with TRBJ2-2; 11 bases line up with TRBD2. Looked up from germline, CDR1 is SGHRS and CDR2 is YFSETQ. J gave up 8 bases and V 3 bases, and 0 bases lay outside the gene matches. The CDR3 has 13 amino acids. The DNA of the CDR3 is TGCGCCAGCAGCTGGACTAGCGGGGGGGAGCTGTTTTTT. The encoded protein is CASSWTSGGELFF.

The gene calls are TRBV18 and TRBJ2-7; tentative D call: TRBD1 (6 bases). Germline assignment: CDR1 KGHSH and CDR2 LQKENI. The CDR3 is made up of 15 amino acids. The ends were cut back, 5 bases at V and 1 base at J, with 15 bases in the middle. CDR3 coding DNA: TGTGCCAGCTCATTCTCGGAGGACAGATCCTACGAGCAGTACTTC. Translation: CASSFSEDRSYEQYF. Based on the CDR3 plus reference TRBV18 and TRBJ2-7, the full variable domain is NAGVMQNPRHLVRRRGQEARLRCSPMKGHSHVYWYRQLPEEGLKFMVYLQKENIIDESGMPKERFSAEFPKEGPSILRIQQVVRGDSAAYFCASSFSEDRSYEQYFGPGTRLTVT.

To note about this clonotype: One end of the junction varies from germline; a read error may be responsible. The genes are TRBV2 and TRBJ1-5; a possible D gene is TRBD1 (5 bases). The germline gives CDR1 SNHLY, CDR2 FYNNEI. CDR3 size: 15 residues. The CDR3 nucleotides are TGTGCCAGCGGTGACAGAGTATATAGCAATCAGCCCCAGCATTTT. Protein product: CASGDRVYSNQPQHF.

V is TRBV5-1 and J is TRBJ2-3; TRBD2 matches 12 bases. This CDR3 region has 15 residues. Germline V lookup: CDR1 SGHRS, CDR2 YFSETQ. Germline trimming cut 4 bases from V and 3 bases from J; bases unmatched to any gene: 3. The CDR3: CASSPSGGATDTQYF. CDR3 in DNA: TGCGCCAGCAGCCCTAGCGGGGGGGCAACAGATACGCAGTATTTT.

This rearrangement joins TRBV29-1 to TRBJ2-2; D is tentatively TRBD1 or TRBD2 (6 bases each). The germline V gene encodes CDR1 SQVTM and CDR2 ANQGSEA. With 5 bases removed from V and 0 bases from J, the gap between germline ends came to 16 bases. The CDR3 contains 16 residues. The CDR3 is CSVRPSGGANTGELFF. The CDR3 DNA reads TGCAGCGTTCGCCCCTCCGGGGGCGCGAACACCGGGGAGCTGTTTTTT.

This clonotype was observed a handful of times. The chain carries TRBV5-6 and TRBJ2-7, with 7 bases that match TRBD1. The junction had 7 bases not matched to a gene; V was cut back by 4 bases and J by 3 bases. This CDR3 region has 14 residues. Germline CDR1 reads SGHDT; CDR2 reads YYEEEE. The CDR3 region has the DNA TGTGCCAGCAGCGATATGACAGGGAACTACGAGCAGTACTTC. It is translated as CASSDMTGNYEQYF.

CDR3 amino acids: CAWSGGGPNTGELFF. CDR3 DNA: TGTGCCTGGAGTGGGGGGGGACCGAACACCGGGGAGCTGTTTTTT. The V gene is TRBV30, the J gene TRBJ2-2; 7 nucleotides line up with TRBD2. CDR1 and CDR2 (germline): GTSNPN, SVGIG (reference sequence). V lost 1 base to trimming and J lost 0 bases; unmatched junction nucleotides: 2. The CDR3 contains 15 residues.

The rearrangement links TRBV14 to TRBJ1-2, with 8 bases fitting TRBD1. The CDR3 runs to 14 residues. V gave up 1 base and J gave up 12 bases; unmatched junction bases: 10. The germline CDR1 and CDR2 sequences are SGHDN and FVKESK. The CDR3 region is CASSQAGTGRRNTF. The CDR3 nucleotides read TGTGCCAGCAGCCAAGCGGGGACAGGCCGACGAAACACCTTC.

V gene TRBV6-5 combines with J gene TRBJ2-2; 8 bases map to TRBD1. V lost 2 bases, J lost 7 bases, and 12 bases stayed unmatched. The CDR3 is made up of 17 amino acids. CDR1 and CDR2 (germline): MNHEY, SVGAGI. CDR3 sequence reads: CASSYQRTGSEVGELFF. Here the CDR3 DNA reads TGTGCCAGCAGTTACCAAAGGACAGGGAGTGAGGTCGGGGAGCTGTTTTTT.

Concerning this clonotype itself: One end of the junction fails to match germline, which may point to a read error. The chain uses TRBV5-1 and TRBJ2-1; TRBD1 matches at 8 bases. Germline assignment: CDR1 SGHRS and CDR2 YFSETQ. CDR3 length equals 12 residues. CDR3 coding DNA: TGCGCCAGCAGCTTGTCCCGGGACAGGCCGGTCTTC. Its translation is CASSLSRDRPVF.

This clonotype has only a few counts. The rearrangement links TRBV6-5 to TRBJ2-7; TRBD1 matches 7 bases. V trimming: 0 bases; J trimming: 2 bases; junction bases outside the gene matches: 1. This CDR3 is built from 14 residues. Germline V gene sequence: CDR1 MNHEY, CDR2 SVGAGI. DNA of the CDR3: TGTGCCAGCAGTTACTCAGGGACAGCCTACGAGCAGTACTTC. Protein product: CASSYSGTAYEQYF.

The gene calls are TRBV29-1 and TRBJ2-6; D remains ambiguous. The CDR3 spans 17 residues. Germline V CDR1 and CDR2: SQVTM, ANQGSEA. Trimming stripped 1 base from V and 0 bases from J, with 13 bases between. CDR3 coding DNA: TGCAGCGTTGAAGCGATCGGGTCTCGCTCTGGGGCCAACGTCCTGACTTTC. This gives the protein CSVEAIGSRSGANVLTF.

At least ten counts were recorded for this clonotype. The chain combines TRBV2 with TRBJ1-4; 9 bases are shared with TRBD1. CDR3 size: 14 residues. V lost 5 bases and J lost 8; bases outside the gene matches: 6. Per the germline V gene, CDR1 is SNHLY and CDR2 is FYNNEI. Written as DNA, the CDR3 is TGTGCCAGCAGTAAGGACAGGGGTATGGAAAAACTGTTTTTT. Translation gives CASSKDRGMEKLFF.

The J gene is TRBJ2-5, the V gene TRBV7-2, with TRBD2 identical over 7 bases. Germline CDR1 and CDR2: SGHTA and FQGNSA. The junction had 9 bases not matched to a gene; V was cut back by 5 bases and J by 6 bases. The CDR3 spans 14 residues. CDR3 loop: CASSNFRAGQTQYF. The CDR3 DNA sequence: TGTGCCAGCAGCAATTTTAGAGCGGGGCAGACCCAGTACTTC.

With regard to this clonotype: This may come from a read error, since a much larger clone is one base off. V is TRBV9 and J is TRBJ2-5; no reliable D call. Trimming removed 0 bases from V and 3 bases from J, with 0 bases in between. Germline assignment: CDR1 SGDLS and CDR2 YYNGEE. This CDR3 is built from 11 residues. CDR3 DNA: TGTGCCAGCAGCGTAGAAGAGACCCAGTACTTC. The encoded protein is CASSVEETQYF.

This clonotype was observed at least ten times. This chain uses TRBV20-1 with TRBJ2-5; no firm D call. The germline V gene has CDR1 DFQATT and CDR2 SNEGSKA (reference sequence). This CDR3 spans 13 amino acids. Trimming stripped 2 bases from V and 5 bases from J, with 12 bases between. The CDR3 is CSARPGGPETQYF. The CDR3 region has the DNA TGCAGTGCTAGACCGGGCGGACCGGAGACCCAGTACTTC.

The rearrangement uses TRBV7-9 and TRBJ2-7, with D hard to call. Germline V gives CDR1 SEHNR, CDR2 FQNEAQ (reference sequence). The ends were cut back, 1 base at V and 7 bases at J, with 11 bases in the middle. The CDR3 is 13 residues long. The CDR3 region is CASSLGRSREQYF. The CDR3 coding sequence is TGTGCCAGCAGCTTAGGCCGTAGCCGGGAGCAGTACTTC.

This clonotype was recorded at least ten times. V gene TRBV29-1 combines with J gene TRBJ2-1; TRBD1 matches at 10 bases. Per the germline V gene, CDR1 is SQVTM and CDR2 is ANQGSEA. J lost 6 bases, V lost 4 bases, and 6 bases had no gene match. The CDR3 consists of 14 residues. The CDR3, as DNA: TGCAGCGTTGTAACTGGACAGGGGGGCAATGAGCAGTTCTTC. Protein sequence: CSVVTGQGGNEQFF.

This clonotype was detected only a few times. The chain uses TRBV12-3 or TRBV12-4 and TRBJ2-5; D perhaps matches TRBD1 (6 bases). Trimming stripped 4 bases from V and 4 bases from J, with 10 bases between. This CDR3 is built from 13 residues. The CDR3 region is CASSSQGRETQYF. Written as DNA, the CDR3 is TGTGCCAGCAGTTCCCAGGGGCGAGAGACCCAGTACTTC.

This clonotype has only a few counts. The rearrangement links TRBV4-2 to TRBJ2-1; D unclear. Trimming stripped 0 bases from V and 12 bases from J, with 6 bases between. The germline CDR1 and CDR2 sequences are LGHNA and YNFKEQ. This CDR3 is 11 amino acids long. The chain's CDR3 is CASSQDGGQFF. The CDR3 region has the DNA TGTGCCAGCAGCCAAGATGGTGGGCAGTTCTTC.

V and J are TRBV20-1 and TRBJ2-1; D not certain. Trimming took 4 bases from V and 2 from J, leaving 15 bases between them. The germline V gene has CDR1 DFQATT and CDR2 SNEGSKA (reference sequence). The CDR3 totals 15 residues. The CDR3 sequence is CSATQTLTTYNEQFF. In DNA form, the CDR3 reads TGCAGTGCTACCCAAACACTGACCACCTACAATGAGCAGTTCTTC.

This clonotype was counted at least ten times. The V call is TRBV29-1, the J call TRBJ2-7; D is unresolved. The CDR3 totals 11 residues. Trimming cost V 2 bases and J 4 bases, with 6 bases left between them. Germline assignment: CDR1 SQVTM and CDR2 ANQGSEA. This CDR3 reads CSVELGYEQYF. As DNA, the CDR3 is TGCAGCGTTGAACTGGGTTACGAGCAGTACTTC.

The chain joins TRBV7-9 to TRBJ2-5; 8 positions match TRBD1. In germline, CDR1 is SEHNR, CDR2 FQNEAQ (reference sequence). CDR3 length equals 15 residues. Losses at the gene ends were 5 bases for V and 5 bases for J; bases not matched to a gene: 10. The chain's CDR3 is CASSARTGLRETQYF. The CDR3 DNA reads TGTGCCAGCAGCGCGAGGACAGGGCTTAGGGAGACCCAGTACTTC.

This clonotype appeared many times. This sequence joins TRBV27 and TRBJ2-7; TRBD2 matches at 9 bases. Germline V lookup: CDR1 MNHEY, CDR2 SMNVEV (reference sequence). The CDR3 runs 14 residues. J lost 4 bases, V lost 0 bases, and 1 base had no gene match. CDR3 DNA sequence: TGTGCCAGCAGTTTATCTAGCGGGGGTTACGAGCAGTACTTC. Its protein is CASSLSSGGYEQYF.